This T cell receptor beta chain was found in a study of cytomegalovirus exposure and HLA in healthy donors. Study results and limitations: Reportedly, cytomegalovirus status was diagnosed with high sensitivity and specificity. Productive status was seen about 90% or about 30% of the time for most TCR beta V segments in an earlier analysis. Reportedly, HLA-A and HLA-B alleles of most subjects were accurately predicted from TCR beta.

The CDR3 is 15 residues long. Germline V CDR1 and CDR2: SEHNR, FQNEAQ (reference sequence). V was clipped by 4 bases and J by 1 base, with 13 bases between them. PCR was performed using 60 Vbeta and 13 Jbeta primers. Sequencing used immunoSEQ multiplex PCR; TCRdb keeps in-frame clones, though not all of them. The sample has roughly 140,000 clones; roughly 80% are singletons. Concerning this clone: The antigen remains unidentified.

Donors were ostensibly healthy at sampling, although undocumented immune exposures were probable. The rearrangement uses TRBV7-9 and TRBJ2-5, with D possibly being TRBD2 (6 bases). The source of this sequence is a female donor in good health and CMV-seronegative. Sequencing was performed on PBMCs. The chain's CDR3 is CASSSWQGGQETQYF. The CDR3 DNA sequence: TGTGCCAGCAGCTCGTGGCAGGGAGGCCAAGAGACCCAGTACTTC.